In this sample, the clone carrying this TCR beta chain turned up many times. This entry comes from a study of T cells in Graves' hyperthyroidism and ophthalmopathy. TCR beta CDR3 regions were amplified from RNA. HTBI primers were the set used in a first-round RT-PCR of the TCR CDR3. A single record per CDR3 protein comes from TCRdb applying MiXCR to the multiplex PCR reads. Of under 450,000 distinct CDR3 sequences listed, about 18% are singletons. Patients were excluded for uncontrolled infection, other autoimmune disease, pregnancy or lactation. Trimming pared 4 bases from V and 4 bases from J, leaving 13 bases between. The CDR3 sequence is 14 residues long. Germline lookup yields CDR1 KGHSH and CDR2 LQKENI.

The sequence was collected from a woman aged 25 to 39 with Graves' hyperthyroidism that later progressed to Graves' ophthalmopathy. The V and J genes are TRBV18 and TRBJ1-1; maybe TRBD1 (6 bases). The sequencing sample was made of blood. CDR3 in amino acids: CASSLQGRGTEAFF. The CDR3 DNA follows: TGTGCCAGCTCACTACAGGGTAGGGGCACTGAAGCTTTCTTT.